One and the same sample provided the 16 T cell receptor beta chains below, sequenced in a study of T-cell reconstitution after alpha-beta-depleted transplantation in children (TCRdb year 2016). Library preparation used PCR. Sequencing took place on an Illumina HiSeq 2500. TCR libraries were prepared with molecular barcoding, using unique molecular identifiers to normalize TCRbeta repertoire quantification. TCRdb's own reprocessing of the public reads used fastp at Q25 and MiXCR and kept productive beta chains. Every CDR3 protein is listed once, alongside the most common genes and DNA of its rows. This sample lists about 460,000 distinct CDR3 sequences; under 12% were detected once. The top ten hold 2% to 2.5% of the sample. The meaning of the sample's treatment or condition label: allogeneic hematopoietic cell transplantation with graft depleted of TCRalphabeta T cells and CD19 B cells. The sample here was PBMCs, taken before TCRalphabeta/CD19-depleted stem cell transplant. The receptors were gathered from a child under 10 years old with inherited bone marrow failure, due to receive a stem cell transplant.

In the case of this clonotype: This may come from a read error, since a much larger clone is one base off. J is TRBJ1-5 and V is TRBV7-2; 7 bases match TRBD1. This CDR3 region has 14 residues. CDR1 is SGHTA, CDR2 FQGNSA, per germline. The CDR3 is CASSPDRANQPQLF. The CDR3 coding sequence is TGTGCCAGCAGCCCCGACAGGGCTAATCAGCCCCAGCTTTTT. Filled out from reference TRBV7-2 and TRBJ1-5, the complete variable domain reads GAGVSQSPSNKVTEKGKDVELRCDPISGHTALYWYRQSLGQGLEFLIYFQGNSAPDKSGLPSDRFSAERTGGSVSTLTIQRTQQEDSAVYLCASSPDRANQPQLFGDGTRLSIL.

This clonotype was recorded at least ten times. The J gene is TRBJ2-7, the V gene TRBV5-1, with 9 bases matching TRBD1. Germline values: CDR1 SGHRS, CDR2 YFSETQ. The CDR3 extends over 13 amino acids. J was trimmed by 3 bases and V by 5 bases; bases with no gene match: 3. CDR3: CASRRDRVYEQYF. CDR3 nucleotides: TGCGCCAGCAGGCGGGACAGGGTCTACGAGCAGTACTTC.

This clonotype occurred many times. This chain uses TRBV11-2 with TRBJ1-3, with D maybe TRBD1 (6 bases). The CDR3 runs to 13 residues. Germline V gene sequence: CDR1 SGHAT, CDR2 FQNNGV. Trimming shortened V by 2 bases and J by 9 bases, and 11 bases separated the two germline ends. Here the CDR3 reads CASSLTGTATIYF. The CDR3 region has the DNA TGTGCCAGCAGCTTAACAGGGACGGCCACCATATATTTT.

The chain joins TRBV27 to TRBJ1-2; 8 positions match TRBD1. The V gene end was trimmed by 3 bases and the J gene end by 6 bases; junction bases not matched to a gene: 3. The V gene's germline CDR1 is MNHEY and CDR2 SMNVEV (reference sequence). This CDR3 spans 13 amino acids. DNA for the CDR3: TGTGCCAGCAGTTTTGGACAGGGAGATGGCTACACCTTC. Its translation is CASSFGQGDGYTF.

On this clonotype: This may come from a read error, since a much larger clone is one base off. This chain joins TRBV30 and TRBJ2-3; TRBD2 agrees at 10 bases. There are 12 residues in the CDR3. V trimming: 5 bases; J trimming: 9 bases; junction bases outside the gene matches: 5. Germline V gene lookup returns CDR1 GTSNPN and CDR2 SVGIG (reference sequence). This CDR3 reads CAWGIAGGTQYF. DNA for the CDR3: TGTGCCTGGGGCATAGCGGGAGGAACGCAGTATTTT.

This clonotype was found many times. This sequence joins TRBV5-1 and TRBJ1-3; D ambiguous. Germline assignment: CDR1 SGHRS and CDR2 YFSETQ. This CDR3 is built from 13 residues. Trimming left V 4 bases short and J 2 bases short, with 7 bases between. DNA of the CDR3: TGCGCCAGCAGCGGAGGAACTGGAAACACCATATATTTT. Its translation is CASSGGTGNTIYF.

This clonotype was counted a few times. The chain carries TRBV27 and TRBJ2-4, with a tentative D call TRBD1 (5 bases). Trimming removed 3 bases at V and 0 bases at J, with 9 bases between. The CDR3 runs 15 residues. Germline V gene lookup returns CDR1 MNHEY and CDR2 SMNVEV (reference sequence). The CDR3 sequence is CASSFRVVAKNIQYF. DNA of the CDR3: TGTGCCAGCAGTTTCAGGGTGGTAGCCAAAAACATTCAGTACTTC.

This clonotype was seen ten or more times. The chain couples TRBV11-2 to TRBJ2-1; 10 bases fit TRBD2. CDR3 length: 18 amino acids. Germline assignment: CDR1 SGHAT and CDR2 FQNNGV. J was trimmed by 4 bases and V by 0 bases; bases with no gene match: 9. The CDR3 region is CASSLDWGGLAVYNEQFF. CDR3 DNA sequence: TGTGCCAGCAGCTTAGATTGGGGCGGACTAGCGGTTTACAATGAGCAGTTCTTC.

This clonotype was seen a handful of times. V is TRBV20-1 and J is TRBJ2-1; the match to TRBD2 covers 9 bases. From germline, CDR1 is DFQATT and CDR2 SNEGSKA (reference sequence). This CDR3 region has 15 residues. The V and J ends lost 1 base and 7 bases, in that order; junction bases with no gene match: 8. This CDR3 reads CSARGPGLAMNEQFF. The CDR3 coding sequence is TGCAGTGCTAGAGGACCGGGACTAGCTATGAATGAGCAGTTCTTC.

This clonotype came up many times. The chain recombines TRBV3-1 with TRBJ2-3; D unresolved. Germline CDR1 LGHDT, CDR2 YNNKEL (reference sequence). The CDR3 spans 15 residues. V was trimmed by 1 base and J by 1 base, leaving 9 bases between them. The CDR3 loop reads CASSQVIAGTDTQYF. The CDR3 nucleotides are TGTGCCAGCAGCCAAGTTATCGCGGGCACAGATACGCAGTATTTT.

Ten or more counts support this clonotype. This chain uses TRBV27 with TRBJ2-1, with 14 bases aligning to TRBD2. This CDR3 is built from 15 residues. The trim removed 5 bases at V and 8 bases at J, leaving 5 bases unmatched. The germline V gene has CDR1 MNHEY and CDR2 SMNVEV (reference sequence). Here the CDR3 DNA reads TGTGCCAGCAGTCTAGGGACTAGCGGGGGTCATGAGCAGTTCTTC. It specifies CASSLGTSGGHEQFF.

This clonotype was observed many times. The chain combines TRBV5-1 with TRBJ2-7; 8 bases are shared with TRBD1. After removal of 3 bases from V and 3 bases from J, the junction contained 2 bases not matched to a gene. The CDR3 is made up of 13 amino acids. The V gene's germline CDR1 is SGHRS and CDR2 YFSETQ. The CDR3 coding sequence is TGCGCCAGCAGCTCCGGACAGGGCTACGAGCAGTACTTC. Protein: CASSSGQGYEQYF.

This clonotype was observed a handful of times. V and J are TRBV7-2 and TRBJ2-1; 7 bases fit TRBD2. CDR3 length equals 16 residues. V shed 6 bases and J 1 base; nucleotides not matched to a gene: 9. CDR1 is SGHTA, CDR2 FQGNSA, per germline. CDR3 sequence (DNA): TGTGCCAGCAGATCATGGGGGAGGGATTCCTACAATGAGCAGTTCTTC. Translation gives CASRSWGRDSYNEQFF.

This clonotype was counted many times. The chain employs TRBV12-3 or TRBV12-4 and TRBJ2-5; D possibly corresponds to TRBD1 (5 bases). Trimming left V 7 bases short and J 1 base short, with 10 bases between. The CDR3 extends over 13 amino acids. CDR3 region: CASTGQTQETQYF. CDR3 nucleotide sequence: TGTGCCAGCACCGGACAAACCCAAGAGACCCAGTACTTC.

Details on this clonotype: Possible read error: a much larger clone is one base away. The chain carries TRBV19 and TRBJ2-1; D may correspond to TRBD1 or TRBD2 (5 bases each). Germline lookup yields CDR1 LNHDA and CDR2 SQIVND (reference sequence). The ends were cut back, 7 bases at V and 0 bases at J, with 13 bases in the middle. This CDR3 contains 15 residues. The CDR3 reads CASNVGESSYNEQFF. Here the CDR3 DNA reads TGTGCCAGTAATGTAGGGGAGTCCTCCTACAATGAGCAGTTCTTC. Combining the CDR3 with reference TRBV19 and TRBJ2-1 gives the whole variable domain DGGITQSPKYLFRKEGQNVTLSCEQNLNHDAMYWYRQDPGQGLRLIYYSQIVNDFQKGDIAEGYSVSREKKESFPLTVTSAQKNPTAFYLCASNVGESSYNEQFFGPGTRLTVL.

This clonotype has a count of ten or more. The genes are TRBV27 and TRBJ2-5; D is uncertain. The germline V and J ends were trimmed by 0 bases and 4 bases, with 9 bases remaining between them. The CDR3 runs 14 residues. CDR1 MNHEY and CDR2 SMNVEV come from the germline V gene (reference sequence). CDR3: CASSLSVGAETQYF. CDR3 nucleotide sequence: TGTGCCAGCAGTTTATCGGTGGGCGCAGAGACCCAGTACTTC.